Each of the 9 T cell receptor beta chains below was sequenced from the same sample in a study of T-cell reconstitution after alpha-beta-depleted transplantation in children. Using unique molecular identifiers, the investigators prepared the TCRbeta library. MiXCR was run by TCRdb on the PCR reads, yielding one entry per CDR3 protein. The sample contains 500,000 to 750,000 distinct CDR3 sequences, 25% to 30% of which appear only once. Specimen: PBMCs, collected before TCRalphabeta/CD19-depleted stem cell transplant. The receptor set was obtained from a boy under three years old with Wiskott-Aldrich syndrome, due to receive a stem cell transplant.

V usage is TRBV18 and J usage is TRBJ1-1; the D gene is possibly TRBD1 (6 bases). Looked up from germline, CDR1 is KGHSH and CDR2 is LQKENI. Deletions cut 3 bases from V and 7 bases from J, with 15 bases between. The CDR3 totals 14 residues. CDR3: CASSPGTKIIEAFF. For the CDR3, the DNA is TGTGCCAGCTCACCCGGGACAAAAATAATTGAAGCTTTCTTT.

The rearrangement links TRBV30 to TRBJ1-3; TRBD1 matches 8 bases. After removal of 5 bases from V and 0 bases from J, the junction contained 0 bases not matched to a gene. Germline CDR1 GTSNPN, CDR2 SVGIG (reference sequence). The CDR3 contains 13 residues. The CDR3 is CAWDRGSGNTIYF. The CDR3 nucleotides are TGTGCCTGGGACAGGGGCTCTGGAAACACCATATATTTT.

The rearrangement joins TRBV20-1 to TRBJ2-1; 12 nucleotides agree with TRBD2. V lost 6 bases, J lost 0 bases, and 12 bases stayed unmatched. This CDR3 has 18 amino acids. Per germline, CDR1 DFQATT and CDR2 SNEGSKA (reference sequence). This chain's CDR3 is CSARGLAGPSLSYNEQFF. DNA of the CDR3: TGCAGTGCCCGCGGACTAGCGGGACCTTCACTCTCCTACAATGAGCAGTTCTTC.

This clonotype has a handful of counts. The chain uses TRBV9 and TRBJ2-1, with D tentatively TRBD2 (6 bases). The CDR3 consists of 15 residues. Germline CDR1 is SGDLS and CDR2 is YYNGEE. Trimming pared 0 bases from V and 7 bases from J, leaving 14 bases between. The CDR3 region is CASSVDPLTRNEQFF. DNA for the CDR3: TGTGCCAGCAGCGTAGACCCTCTGACTAGGAATGAGCAGTTCTTC.

This chain uses TRBV7-9 with TRBJ2-5; 10 bases map to TRBD1. The CDR3 contains 16 residues. J was trimmed by 5 bases and V by 4 bases; bases with no gene match: 10. The germline CDR1 and CDR2 sequences are SEHNR and FQNEAQ (reference sequence). CDR3: CASSSTRQGARETQYF. DNA for the CDR3: TGTGCCAGCAGCTCTACTAGACAGGGGGCGAGGGAGACCCAGTACTTC.

The chain uses TRBV5-1 and TRBJ1-1, with D uncertain. Germline V gene sequence: CDR1 SGHRS, CDR2 YFSETQ. V was shortened by 4 bases and J by 0 bases, with 10 bases between the two germline ends. This CDR3 is built from 14 residues. The CDR3, as DNA: TGCGCCAGCAGCCCACAGAAGATGAACACTGAAGCTTTCTTT. This translates into CASSPQKMNTEAFF.

The sample holds a few counts of this clonotype. The chain combines TRBV5-5 with TRBJ2-2; no reliable D call. The CDR3 length is 14 residues. V was cut by 0 bases and J by 5 bases, with 8 bases left in between. Germline CDR1 reads SGHKS; CDR2 reads YYEKEE (reference sequence). The CDR3 sequence: CASSLVSYTGELFF. The CDR3, as DNA: TGTGCCAGCAGCTTGGTTTCGTATACCGGGGAGCTGTTTTTT.

V is TRBV4-2 and J is TRBJ2-3, with D possibly matching TRBD2 (6 bases). The CDR3 loop spans 13 amino acids. The V gene's germline CDR1 is LGHNA and CDR2 YNFKEQ. V lost 1 base and J lost 8, with 10 bases in between. The CDR3 spells CASSQVKEGTQYF. CDR3 nucleotides: TGTGCCAGCAGCCAAGTCAAGGAGGGTACGCAGTATTTT.

This clonotype was observed a few times. CDR3 coding DNA: TGTGCCAGCAGAGGATTTAACACCGGGGAGCTGTTTTTT. This sequence encodes CASRGFNTGELFF. V is TRBV12-3 or TRBV12-4 and J is TRBJ2-2; D remains ambiguous. The CDR3 consists of 13 residues. The V end lost 6 bases, the J end lost 2 bases, and 7 bases lay between the germline ends.